This T cell receptor (beta chain) was sequenced during a study of tumor-infiltrating lymphocytes in primary liver carcinoma. Study-wide context: All patients, whether men or women, fell within 30 to 69 years of age.

Unsorted bulk tissue (about 19-33 mg) underwent RNA and DNA co-extraction. Total RNA amounting to 500 ng was the source from which TCR beta cDNA was made with a constant-region primer. Amplification in three nested multiplex PCR rounds with slightly modified ARM-PCR gave rise to TCR beta libraries. Both of the initial two PCR rounds ran for around 9 cycles and employed TRBV1-TRBV30 forward primers alongside a C-beta reverse primer. TCRdb recomputed calls from the multiplex PCR reads with MiXCR, one row per CDR3 protein. This table holds over 95,000 distinct CDR3 sequences, roughly 69% found once. Study-wide points: Lower overlap was observed for tumor-adjacent and tumor-blood pairs relative to tumor region pairs.

The germline CDR1 and CDR2 sequences are SGHVS and FQNEAQ. Trimming removed 1 base at V and 2 bases at J, with 6 bases between. This CDR3 contains 15 residues. This clonotype was detected many times. The antigen is not known. The clonotype originates from a woman aged 55-69 years with primary liver carcinoma and hepatitis B virus infection. Sequencing was performed on liver tumor tissue from sampling region 5. The subset here: tumor region T5, tumor centre. The chain couples TRBV7-8 to TRBJ2-6, with TRBD2 as a possible D gene (6 bases). The CDR3 coding sequence is TGTGCCAGCAGCTTAGGGAGGGCTGGGGCCAACGTCCTGACTTTC. Amino acids: CASSLGRAGANVLTF. Complete variable domain (other parts from reference TRBV7-8 and TRBJ2-6): GAGVSQSPRYKVAKRGQDVALRCDPISGHVSLFWYQQALGQGPEFLTYFQNEAQLDKSGLPSDRFFAERPEGSVSTLKIQRTQQEDSAVYLCASSLGRAGANVLTFGAGSRLTVL.